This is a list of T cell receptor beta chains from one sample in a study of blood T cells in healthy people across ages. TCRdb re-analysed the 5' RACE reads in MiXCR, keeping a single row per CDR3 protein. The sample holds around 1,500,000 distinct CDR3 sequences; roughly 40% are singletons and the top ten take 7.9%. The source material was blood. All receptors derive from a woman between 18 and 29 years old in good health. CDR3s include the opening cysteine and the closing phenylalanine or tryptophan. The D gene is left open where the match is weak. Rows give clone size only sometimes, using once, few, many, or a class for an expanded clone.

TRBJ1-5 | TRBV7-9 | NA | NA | CASGSDRFNQPQHF | TGTGCCAGCGGCTCTGACAGGTTTAATCAGCCCCAGCATTTT
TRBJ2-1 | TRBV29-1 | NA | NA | CSVDPKLAKGEQFF | TGCAGCGTTGATCCTAAACTAGCCAAGGGTGAGCAGTTCTTC
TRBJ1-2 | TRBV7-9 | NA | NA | CASSLTQGTTNYGYTF | TGTGCCAGCAGCTTAACTCAAGGGACAACTAACTATGGCTACACCTTC
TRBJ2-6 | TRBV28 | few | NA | CASSSGTRNVLTF | TGTGCCAGCAGCTCCGGGACTCGCAACGTCCTGACTTTC
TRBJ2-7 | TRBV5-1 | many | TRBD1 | CASSSPGQGLYEQYF | TGTGCCAGCAGCTCACCGGGACAGGGCTTGTACGAGCAGTACTTC
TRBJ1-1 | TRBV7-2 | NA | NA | CASSLERNLGTEAFF | TGTGCCAGCAGCTTAGAGCGGAACTTGGGCACTGAAGCTTTCTTT
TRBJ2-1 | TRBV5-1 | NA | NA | CASSLAADQAGNEQFF | TGCGCCAGCAGCTTGGCCGCAGACCAGGCGGGCAATGAGCAGTTCTTC
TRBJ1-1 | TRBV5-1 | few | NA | CASSTYRVGNTEAFF | TGCGCCAGCAGCACTTACAGGGTAGGGAACACTGAAGCTTTCTTT
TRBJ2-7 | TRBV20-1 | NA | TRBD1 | CSVWTGGYYEQYF | TGCAGTGTTTGGACAGGGGGGTACTACGAGCAGTACTTC
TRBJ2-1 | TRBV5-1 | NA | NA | CASTQSGAYNEQFF | TGCGCCAGCACCCAGTCCGGTGCCTACAATGAGCAGTTCTTC
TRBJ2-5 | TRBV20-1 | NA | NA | CSARMGQLREQYF | TGCAGTGCTAGAATGGGACAGCTCCGGGAGCAGTACTTC
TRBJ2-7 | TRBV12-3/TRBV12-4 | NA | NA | CASCPLAFSYEQYF | TGTGCCAGCTGTCCGCTAGCGTTTTCATACGAGCAGTACTTC
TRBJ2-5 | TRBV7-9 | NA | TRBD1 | CASSRTGGVETQYF | TGTGCCAGCAGCCGTACAGGGGGCGTGGAGACCCAGTACTTC
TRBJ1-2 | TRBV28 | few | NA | CASRRAGGTAIGYTF | TGTGCCAGCAGGCGCGCGGGGGGAACTGCTATTGGCTACACCTTC
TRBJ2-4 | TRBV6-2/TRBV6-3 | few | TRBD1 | CASSYRDRGKNIQYF | TGTGCCAGCAGTTACCGGGACAGAGGCAAAAACATTCAGTACTTC
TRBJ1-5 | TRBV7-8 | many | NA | CASSIDSYSNQPQHF | TGTGCCAGCAGCATAGACAGCTATAGCAATCAGCCCCAGCATTTT
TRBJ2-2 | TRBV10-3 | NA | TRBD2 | CAAATGTTSGELFF | TGTGCCGCAGCGACCGGGACTACTTCCGGGGAGCTGTTTTTT
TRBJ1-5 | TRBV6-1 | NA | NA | CASSEARVGGVWQPQHF | TGTGCCAGCAGTGAAGCGCGGGTAGGGGGGGTTTGGCAGCCCCAGCATTTT
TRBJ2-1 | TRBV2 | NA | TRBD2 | CARGGLAGGREQFF | TGTGCCAGGGGTGGACTAGCGGGAGGAAGGGAGCAGTTCTTC
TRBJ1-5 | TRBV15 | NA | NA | CATSRSPPGTSNQPQHF | TGTGCCACCAGCAGAAGTCCACCGGGAACAAGCAATCAGCCCCAGCATTTT
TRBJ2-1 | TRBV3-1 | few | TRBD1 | CASSQDRTGYNEQFF | TGTGCCAGCAGCCAAGATCGGACAGGTTACAATGAGCAGTTCTTC
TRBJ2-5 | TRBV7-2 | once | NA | CASRPGGAQETQYF | TGTGCCAGCAGACCCGGCGGGGCACAAGAGACCCAGTACTTC
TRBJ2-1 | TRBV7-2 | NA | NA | CASSPEWGREQFF | TGTGCCAGCAGCCCGGAATGGGGGCGGGAGCAGTTCTTC
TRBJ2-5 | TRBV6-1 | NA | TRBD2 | CASSETSRETQYF | TGTGCCAGCAGTGAGACTAGCAGGGAGACCCAGTACTTC
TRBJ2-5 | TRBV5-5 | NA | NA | CASSLDGGSYNEQYF | TGTGCCAGCAGCTTGGATGGGGGCTCGTACAATGAGCAGTACTTC
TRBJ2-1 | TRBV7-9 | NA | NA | CASPPGLNIRSYNEQFF | TGTGCCAGCCCACCGGGACTTAATATCCGCTCCTACAATGAGCAGTTCTTC
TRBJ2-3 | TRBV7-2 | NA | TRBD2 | CASKLAAPLSTDTQYF | TGTGCCAGCAAACTAGCGGCCCCCCTAAGCACAGATACGCAGTATTTT
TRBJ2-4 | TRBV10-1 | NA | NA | CASSDGHRDKNIQYF | TGCGCCAGCAGTGACGGACACCGGGACAAAAACATTCAGTACTTC